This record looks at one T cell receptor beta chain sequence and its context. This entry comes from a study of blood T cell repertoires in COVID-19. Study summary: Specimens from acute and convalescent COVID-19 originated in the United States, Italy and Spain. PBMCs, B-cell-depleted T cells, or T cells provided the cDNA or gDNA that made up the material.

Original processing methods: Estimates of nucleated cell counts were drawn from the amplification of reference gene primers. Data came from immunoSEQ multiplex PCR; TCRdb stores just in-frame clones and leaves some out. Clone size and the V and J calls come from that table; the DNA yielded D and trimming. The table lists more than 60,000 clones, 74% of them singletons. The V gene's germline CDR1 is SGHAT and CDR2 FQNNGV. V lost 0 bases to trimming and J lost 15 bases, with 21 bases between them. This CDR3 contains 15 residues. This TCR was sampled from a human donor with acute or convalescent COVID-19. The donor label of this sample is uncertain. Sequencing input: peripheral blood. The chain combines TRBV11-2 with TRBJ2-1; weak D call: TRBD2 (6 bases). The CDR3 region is CASSLDGGSARRRFF. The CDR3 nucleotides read TGTGCCAGCAGCTTAGACGGGGGTTCGGCTAGAAGGAGGTTCTTC.